This TCR beta chain was recovered during a study of CD8 T cells in ankylosing spondylitis. This clonotype was recorded a few times. Its antigen remains unidentified. Findings and caveats of the study: Disease-linked clones had a CD8+ phenotype and relatively low frequency in peripheral blood. A motif in TCR beta, a set of about eight highly homologous variants, appeared characteristic of ankylosing spondylitis blood.

Molecular-barcoded quantitative 5'-RACE produced these TCR beta libraries. Each CDR3 protein is one row after TCRdb ran MiXCR on the 5' RACE reads. The sample contains a few hundred thousand distinct CDR3 sequences, about 10% of which appear only once. With 4 bases removed from V and 2 bases from J, the gap between germline ends came to 14 bases. This CDR3 is built from 15 residues. Germline-derived CDR1 and CDR2 are SGHVS and FQNEAQ. The material sequenced was blood, either unsorted or a sorted T cell fraction (not recorded which). The origin of this receptor is a male donor with ankylosing spondylitis or in good health (not recorded which). The V call is TRBV7-8, the J call TRBJ1-2; D is possibly TRBD1 (6 bases). CDR3 sequence: CASSYQRQANYGYTF. For the CDR3, the DNA is TGTGCCAGCAGCTACCAACGACAGGCGAACTATGGCTACACCTTC.